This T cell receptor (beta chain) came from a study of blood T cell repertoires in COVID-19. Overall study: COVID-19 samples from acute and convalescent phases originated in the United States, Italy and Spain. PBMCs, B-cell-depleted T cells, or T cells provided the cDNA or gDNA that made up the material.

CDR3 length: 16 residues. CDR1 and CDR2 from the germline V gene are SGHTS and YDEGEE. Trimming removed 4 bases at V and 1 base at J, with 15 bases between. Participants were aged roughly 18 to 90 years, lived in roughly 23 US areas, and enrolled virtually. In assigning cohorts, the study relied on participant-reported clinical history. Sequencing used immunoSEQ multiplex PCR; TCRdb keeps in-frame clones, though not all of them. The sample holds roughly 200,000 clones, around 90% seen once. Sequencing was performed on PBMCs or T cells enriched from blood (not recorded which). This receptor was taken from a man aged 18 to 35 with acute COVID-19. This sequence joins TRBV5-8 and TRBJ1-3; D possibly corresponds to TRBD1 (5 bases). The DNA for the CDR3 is TGTGCCAGCAGCGTGGACCAGGGCTTGTCTGGAAACACCATATATTTT. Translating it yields CASSVDQGLSGNTIYF. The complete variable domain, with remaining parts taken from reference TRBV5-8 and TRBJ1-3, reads EAGVTQSPTHLIKTRGQQATLRCSPISGHTSVYWYQQALGLGLQFLLWYDEGEERNRGNFPPRFSGRQFPNYSSELNVNALELEDSALYLCASSVDQGLSGNTIYFGEGSWLTVV.